Below, 15 T cell receptor beta chains from the same sample are listed, as sequenced in a study of T cell responses to AZD1222 COVID-19 vaccine. Assay used: immunoSEQ multiplex PCR; TCRdb lists only in-frame clones, some missing. The sample has about 160,000 clones, roughly nine tenths seen once; the top ten hold 1.1%. Sample: peripheral blood, taken 28 days after the second AZD1222 dose. The source is an adult who received the AZD1222 COVID-19 vaccine.

The chain uses TRBV12-3 or TRBV12-4 and TRBJ1-2; D is ambiguous. V was clipped by 2 bases and J by 4 bases, with 2 bases between them. This CDR3 comprises 11 residues. CDR3 DNA sequence: TGTGCCAGCAGTTTAATCTATGGCTACACCTTC. This encodes CASSLIYGYTF.

The genes are TRBV10-2 and TRBJ1-2; no reliable D call. The ends were cut back, 8 bases at V and 8 bases at J, with 18 bases in the middle. The CDR3 loop spans 13 amino acids. Looked up from germline, CDR1 is WSHSY and CDR2 is SAAADI. The CDR3 bases are TGCGCCAGCGATAAAAGCGGGGAGCGAGGCTACACCTTC. Encoded protein: CASDKSGERGYTF.

In its sample, this clone was seen once. The V gene is TRBV19, the J gene TRBJ1-2; unclear D gene. The length of the CDR3 is 13 residues. The V end was cut by 3 bases, the J end by 3 bases, with 8 bases between. Germline CDR1 and CDR2: LNHDA and SQIVND (reference sequence). Here the CDR3 reads CASSMAAYYGYTF. In nucleotides, the CDR3 is TGTGCCAGTAGTATGGCGGCCTACTATGGCTACACCTTC.

The rearrangement joins TRBV2 to TRBJ2-7; D is possibly TRBD2 (7 bases). The CDR3 runs to 17 residues. The V and J ends lost 6 bases and 4 bases respectively, with 25 bases between them. The germline gives CDR1 SNHLY, CDR2 FYNNEI. CDR3 residues: CASRRGASGDKPYEQYF. CDR3 sequence (DNA): TGTGCCAGCAGGAGGGGCGCCAGCGGGGACAAGCCTTACGAGCAGTACTTC.

The chain uses TRBV24-1 and TRBJ2-1; a possible D gene is TRBD1 (5 bases). Trimming removed 4 bases at V and 12 bases at J, with 15 bases between. Per the germline V gene, CDR1 is KGHDR and CDR2 is SFDVKD. This CDR3 comprises 13 residues. Here the CDR3 DNA reads TGTGCCACCAGTGACCCCTCGACCAGGGCGCAGTTCTTC. Translating gives CATSDPSTRAQFF.

J is TRBJ2-3 and V is TRBV3-1 (or the pseudogene TRBV3-2); 9 positions agree with TRBD2. With V trimmed by 2 bases and J by 4 bases, 4 bases remained unmatched. CDR1 and CDR2 (germline): LGHDT, YNNKEL (reference sequence). This CDR3 is built from 15 residues. The CDR3 region has the DNA TGTGCCAGCAGCCAAAGGACTAGCGTGGCAGATACGCAGTATTTT. This codes for CASSQRTSVADTQYF.

In this sample, this clone turned up a few times. This chain uses TRBV21-1 with TRBJ1-4. TRBV21-1 constitutes a pseudogene. The CDR3 is 17 amino acids. The CDR3 spells CASSRPFRPEGSEKLFF. The CDR3 nucleotides read TGTGCCAGCAGCAGACCATTTAGACCCGAGGGTTCGGAAAAACTGTTTTTT.

The V and J genes are TRBV3-1 (or the pseudogene TRBV3-2) and TRBJ2-5; 7 nucleotides agree with TRBD2. CDR1 is LGHDT and CDR2 is YNNKEL in the germline V gene (reference sequence). This CDR3 has 15 amino acids. Unmatched junction bases numbered 4, after V lost 0 bases and J lost 3 bases. In DNA form, the CDR3 reads TGTGCCAGCAGCCAAGAATGGCTAGCGGAAGAGACCCAGTACTTC. This sequence encodes CASSQEWLAEETQYF.

This chain links TRBV30 with TRBJ1-2; D is ambiguous. V lost 5 bases and J 4 bases, leaving 8 bases between the germline ends. Germline CDR1 reads GTSNPN; CDR2 reads SVGIG (reference sequence). The CDR3 loop spans 11 amino acids. CDR3 loop: CAWSAGYGYTF. CDR3 in DNA: TGTGCCTGGTCCGCAGGCTATGGCTACACCTTC.

The J gene is TRBJ1-4, the V gene TRBV19; D call uncertain. The germline V gene has CDR1 LNHDA and CDR2 SQIVND (reference sequence). The CDR3 length is 15 residues. V was pared by 3 bases and J by 8 bases, with 16 bases between. CDR3 region: CASSMVAGFGEKLFF. DNA of the CDR3: TGTGCCAGTAGTATGGTTGCCGGGTTTGGCGAAAAACTGTTTTTT.

This rearrangement joins TRBV3-1 (or the pseudogene TRBV3-2) to TRBJ1-1, with D maybe TRBD1 (6 bases). The germline CDR1 and CDR2 sequences are LGHDT and YNNKEL (reference sequence). Trimming shortened V by 0 bases and J by 0 bases, and 17 bases separated the two germline ends. This CDR3 has 18 residues. CDR3 coding DNA: TGTGCCAGCAGCCAAGATCCAACAGGGATGGGCGTGAACACTGAAGCTTTCTTT. Encoded protein: CASSQDPTGMGVNTEAFF.

The chain carries TRBV6-5 and TRBJ2-2; D is ambiguous. V shed 2 bases and J shed 7 bases, with 5 bases lying between them. Germline values: CDR1 MNHEY, CDR2 SVGAGI. CDR3 length: 12 residues. In DNA form, the CDR3 reads TGTGCCAGCAGTTACATTGACGGGGAGCTGTTTTTT. It codes for CASSYIDGELFF.

The gene calls are TRBV3-1 (or the pseudogene TRBV3-2) and TRBJ1-6, with D perhaps TRBD1 (6 bases). V lost 2 bases and J lost 5, with 10 bases in between. In germline, CDR1 is LGHDT, CDR2 YNNKEL (reference sequence). The CDR3 sequence is 15 residues long. The CDR3 here is CASSQPQGNNSPLHF. CDR3 coding DNA: TGTGCCAGCAGCCAACCACAGGGAAATAATTCACCCCTCCACTTT.

The chain uses TRBV11-2 and TRBJ2-1, with 7 bases identical to TRBD1. Trimming removed 4 bases from V and 7 bases from J; junction bases left unmatched: 7. The CDR3 sequence is 14 residues long. CDR1 SGHAT and CDR2 FQNNGV come from the germline V gene. CDR3 DNA sequence: TGTGCCAGCAGCTCACTACAGGGGTTGAATGAGCAGTTCTTC. It is translated as CASSSLQGLNEQFF.

The chain has TRBV3-1 (or the pseudogene TRBV3-2) and TRBJ2-3, with 9 bases aligning to TRBD1. The germline V gene has CDR1 LGHDT and CDR2 YNNKEL (reference sequence). The CDR3 extends over 15 amino acids. The ends lost 4 bases at V and 2 bases at J; junction bases unmatched: 4. This CDR3 reads CASSLQGAITDTQYF. CDR3 in DNA: TGTGCCAGCAGCCTACAGGGGGCTATCACAGATACGCAGTATTTT.